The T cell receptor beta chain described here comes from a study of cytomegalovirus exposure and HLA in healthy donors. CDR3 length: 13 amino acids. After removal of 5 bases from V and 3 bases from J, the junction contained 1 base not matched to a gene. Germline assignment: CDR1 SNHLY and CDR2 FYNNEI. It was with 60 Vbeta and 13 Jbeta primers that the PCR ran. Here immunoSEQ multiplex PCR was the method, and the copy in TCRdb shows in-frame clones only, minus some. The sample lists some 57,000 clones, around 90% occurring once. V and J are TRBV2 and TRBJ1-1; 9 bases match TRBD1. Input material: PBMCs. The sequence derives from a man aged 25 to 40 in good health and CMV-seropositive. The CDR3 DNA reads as TGTGCCAGCAGTCGGACAGGGGACACTGAAGCTTTCTTT. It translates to CASSRTGDTEAFF.